This TCR beta chain was sequenced in a study of blood T cell repertoires in COVID-19. The CDR3 has 15 amino acids. Trimming stripped 4 bases from V and 3 bases from J, with 14 bases between. Germline V lookup: CDR1 SGHDT, CDR2 YYEEEE. Original methodology: Reference gene primer amplification in the assay estimated nucleated cell counts. The assay was immunoSEQ multiplex PCR, and TCRdb's table has in-frame clones only and misses some. The DNA gave D and trimming, while V, J and clone size come from that table. The sample carries 75,000 to 90,000 clones, around four fifths recorded once. The chain uses TRBV5-6 and TRBJ1-5; tentatively, D is TRBD1 (6 bases). The sample taken for sequencing was peripheral blood. The receptor's source is a man at least 80 years old with active or convalescent COVID-19. The CDR3 DNA reads as TGTGCCAGCAGCACCTGGACAGCTCCCAATCAGCCCCAGCATTTT. It specifies CASSTWTAPNQPQHF. The variable domain in full, with the rest retrieved from reference TRBV5-6 and TRBJ1-5, is DAGVTQSPTHLIKTRGQQVTLRCSPKSGHDTVSWYQQALGQGPQFIFQYYEEEERQRGNFPDRFSGHQFPNYSSELNVNALLLGDSALYLCASSTWTAPNQPQHFGDGTRLSIL.